Below are 20 T cell receptor beta chains sequenced from a single sample in a study of T cells in Graves' hyperthyroidism and ophthalmopathy. Researchers took RNA transcripts and amplified the TCR beta CDR3 regions from them. A set of HTBI primers served as the primers for a first-round RT-PCR of the TCR CDR3. TCRdb redid the calling of the multiplex PCR reads with MiXCR, one entry per CDR3 protein. The sample holds approximately 590,000 distinct CDR3 sequences, around 14% seen once. Source material: blood. These receptor sequences come from a woman in her twenties or thirties with Graves' hyperthyroidism.

This clonotype was recorded at least ten times. The chain couples TRBV12-3 or TRBV12-4 to TRBJ2-1; D is perhaps TRBD2 (5 bases). Deletions cut 6 bases from V and 5 bases from J, with 17 bases between. The CDR3 consists of 15 residues. CDR3 loop: CASSARVSMNNEQFF. The DNA for the CDR3 is TGTGCCAGCAGCGCGCGGGTATCAATGAACAATGAGCAGTTCTTC.

The chain couples TRBV29-1 to TRBJ2-1; D not certain. Germline CDR1 is SQVTM and CDR2 is ANQGSEA. Trimming took 2 bases from V and 0 from J, leaving 8 bases between them. The CDR3 has 14 residues. The CDR3, as DNA: TGCAGCGTTGAACAAGGCAGCTCCTACAATGAGCAGTTCTTC. It is translated as CSVEQGSSYNEQFF.

This clonotype was counted only a few times. The chain carries TRBV6-2 or TRBV6-3 and TRBJ1-3, with D perhaps TRBD1 (6 bases). This CDR3 contains 17 residues. Germline V gives CDR1 MNHEY, CDR2 SVGEGT. Deletions cut 5 bases from V and 0 bases from J, with 17 bases between. The CDR3 region is CASSPSSTGFSGNTIYF. The CDR3 DNA is TGTGCCAGCAGTCCCTCATCGACAGGCTTCTCTGGAAACACCATATATTTT.

This clonotype was counted many times. The chain employs TRBV6-1 and TRBJ2-5, with 12 positions matching TRBD1. V lost 5 bases to trimming and J lost 5 bases; unmatched junction nucleotides: 3. Germline V CDR1 and CDR2: MNHNS, SASEGT. This CDR3 is built from 14 residues. Written as DNA, the CDR3 is TGTGCCAGCAGTCCGGGACAGGGGGCGGAGACCCAGTACTTC. It codes for CASSPGQGAETQYF.

This clonotype has a count of ten or more. The chain joins TRBV7-2 to TRBJ2-1, with 7 bases identical to TRBD2. Germline values: CDR1 SGHTA, CDR2 FQGNSA. The CDR3 contains 15 residues. V lost 1 base and J lost 6; bases outside the gene matches: 6. CDR3 sequence (DNA): TGTGCCAGCAGCTTAGGTAGGCGGGAGCCCAATGAGCAGTTCTTC. This encodes CASSLGRREPNEQFF.

This clonotype was found a few times. The V and J genes are TRBV4-1 and TRBJ2-3; unclear D gene. The CDR3 is 16 residues long. Germline CDR1 and CDR2: MGHRA and YSYEKL. Trimming removed 10 bases from V and 5 bases from J, with 25 bases in between. The CDR3 nucleotides read TGCGCCACCAACGACCGTGGCGTTTCGACGGGAGATACGCAGTATTTT. Translation: CATNDRGVSTGDTQYF.

This clonotype was observed at least ten times. This chain connects TRBV2 to TRBJ2-3; 10 bases fit TRBD2. With 7 bases clipped from V and 3 bases from J, the junction kept 4 bases outside the gene matches. Looked up from germline, CDR1 is SNHLY and CDR2 is FYNNEI. The CDR3 totals 14 residues. The DNA of the CDR3 is TGTGCCAGCACCCGGACTAGCGGTACAGATACGCAGTATTTT. Amino acids: CASTRTSGTDTQYF.

This clonotype has just one count. A much larger clone lies one base from this, so it may be a read error. The chain combines TRBV6-5 with TRBJ2-3; D gene ambiguous. The germline CDR1 and CDR2 sequences are MNHEY and SVGAGI. The CDR3 has 19 residues. The V gene lost 0 bases and the J gene lost 8 bases, with 27 bases spanning the gap. CDR3 coding DNA: TGTGCCAGCAGTTACTCAGCCCCATCAGCGCTCGAAAGATTAGGTACGCAGTATTTT. Amino acid sequence: CASSYSAPSALERLGTQYF.

There are many counts of this clonotype. The V gene is TRBV5-1, the J gene TRBJ2-3; weak D call: TRBD2 (6 bases). The V gene's germline CDR1 is SGHRS and CDR2 YFSETQ. Trimming stripped 1 base from V and 5 bases from J, with 20 bases between. The CDR3 sequence is 17 residues long. The CDR3, as DNA: TGCGCCAGCAGCTTGAAGTTTGCGGGGTCCAATCGAGATACGCAGTATTTT. Translated: CASSLKFAGSNRDTQYF.

At least ten counts were recorded for this clonotype. The V call is TRBV4-1, the J call TRBJ1-5; a weak D match, TRBD1 (5 bases). This CDR3 is built from 16 residues. Trimming cost V 3 bases and J 11 bases, with 23 bases left between them. The germline V gene has CDR1 MGHRA and CDR2 YSYEKL. CDR3 loop: CASSQEQAATSGAQHF. CDR3 DNA sequence: TGCGCCAGCAGCCAGGAACAGGCCGCAACCTCGGGGGCCCAGCATTTT.

This clonotype was seen only a few times. This rearrangement joins TRBV5-1 to TRBJ2-5, with D unresolved. The CDR3 length is 14 residues. Between the trimmed V and J ends, which lost 4 bases and 5 bases, there was a span of 15 bases. The V gene's germline CDR1 is SGHRS and CDR2 YFSETQ. CDR3 loop: CASSPQKGLETQYF. Written as DNA, the CDR3 is TGCGCCAGCAGCCCCCAGAAGGGTTTGGAGACCCAGTACTTC.

This clonotype was detected many times. V gene TRBV13 combines with J gene TRBJ2-3; tentatively, D is TRBD2 (6 bases). Trimming took off 10 bases at V and 4 bases at J, with 21 bases between the two ends. This CDR3 spans 15 amino acids. Looked up from germline, CDR1 is PRHDT and CDR2 is FYEKMQ (reference sequence). The CDR3 sequence: CATRGSGAGSDTQYF. As DNA, the CDR3 is TGTGCCACCCGGGGCTCGGGAGCTGGGTCAGATACGCAGTATTTT.

Of note for this clonotype: This may come from a read error, since a much larger clone is one base off. The CDR3 bases are TGTGCCAGCAGCTACCTCGCGGTTAATGAAAAACTGTTTTTT. It translates to CASSYLAVNEKLFF. The V gene is TRBV11-1, the J gene TRBJ1-4; D gene ambiguous. The CDR3 sequence is 14 residues long. Per germline, CDR1 SGHAT and CDR2 FQDESV (reference sequence). Trimming pared 4 bases from V and 4 bases from J, leaving 10 bases between.

This clonotype was picked up many times. J is TRBJ2-3 and V is TRBV2; 9 nucleotides match TRBD2. The V segment lost 3 bases and the J segment 3 bases; nucleotides outside the gene matches: 7. Germline V gene lookup returns CDR1 SNHLY and CDR2 FYNNEI. The CDR3 has 16 amino acids. CDR3 region: CASSEQAGGPTDTQYF. CDR3 DNA sequence: TGTGCCAGCAGTGAGCAGGCGGGAGGGCCGACAGATACGCAGTATTTT. Full variable domain (remainder filled in from reference TRBV2 and TRBJ2-3): EPEVTQTPSHQVTQMGQEVILRCVPISNHLYFYWYRQILGQKVEFLVSFYNNEISEKSEIFDDQFSVERPDGSNFTLKIRSTKLEDSAMYFCASSEQAGGPTDTQYFGPGTRLTVL.

Ten or more counts support this clonotype. The gene calls are TRBV7-2 and TRBJ2-3; 9 nucleotides align to TRBD2. The CDR3 runs 17 residues. Germline values: CDR1 SGHTA, CDR2 FQGNSA. V was clipped by 5 bases and J by 1 base; unmatched bases: 10. The CDR3 protein is CASSARPAGGRTDTQYF. For the CDR3, the DNA is TGTGCCAGCAGCGCCCGCCCCGCGGGAGGGCGCACAGATACGCAGTATTTT.

In this sample, this clonotype turned up once. At one of its ends the junction is not consistent with the germline gene, which may arise from a read error. The chain joins TRBV19 to TRBJ2-2; 9 nucleotides match TRBD2. The V gene's germline CDR1 is LNHDA and CDR2 SQIVND (reference sequence). This CDR3 has 15 residues. The CDR3 nucleotides are TGTGCCAGTAGTATGGGGCTAGCGGGGCCCGGGGAGCTGGTTTTT. Protein product: CASSMGLAGPGELVF.

The CDR3 loop reads CSVLLLLQNTEAFF. CDR3 nucleotides: TGCAGCGTTCTTCTGCTGCTCCAGAACACTGAAGCTTTCTTT. The genes are TRBV29-1 and TRBJ1-1; unclear D gene. CDR1 SQVTM and CDR2 ANQGSEA come from the germline V gene. This CDR3 comprises 14 residues. Trimming cost V 5 bases and J 1 base, with 14 bases left between them.

This clonotype was counted at least ten times. The chain combines TRBV27 with TRBJ1-4; D uncertain. The CDR3 has 13 residues. V shed 5 bases and J shed 6 bases, with 10 bases lying between them. Germline V gene data show CDR1 as MNHEY and CDR2 as SMNVEV (reference sequence). The CDR3: CASSPGPYEKLFF. The DNA of the CDR3 is TGTGCCAGCAGTCCCGGACCCTATGAAAAACTGTTTTTT.

This sequence joins TRBV6-1 and TRBJ2-7; 8 bases are a match to TRBD2. Germline CDR1 is MNHNS and CDR2 is SASEGT. Trimming cost V 3 bases and J 3 bases; bases outside gene matches: 16. The CDR3 consists of 18 residues. CDR3 amino acids: CASSEPLTSGSWDYEQYF. The CDR3 nucleotides are TGTGCCAGCAGTGAGCCTCTGACGAGCGGGAGTTGGGACTACGAGCAGTACTTC.

This clonotype was observed at least ten times. CDR3 DNA sequence: TGTGCCAGCAGCTATATGACTAGCGGGAGATCCTACGAGCAGTACTTC. Protein sequence: CASSYMTSGRSYEQYF. The chain links TRBV3-1 to TRBJ2-7, with 12 bases aligning to TRBD2. CDR1 is LGHDT and CDR2 is YNNKEL in the germline V gene (reference sequence). V shed 5 bases and J 1 base; nucleotides not matched to a gene: 6. There are 16 residues in the CDR3.